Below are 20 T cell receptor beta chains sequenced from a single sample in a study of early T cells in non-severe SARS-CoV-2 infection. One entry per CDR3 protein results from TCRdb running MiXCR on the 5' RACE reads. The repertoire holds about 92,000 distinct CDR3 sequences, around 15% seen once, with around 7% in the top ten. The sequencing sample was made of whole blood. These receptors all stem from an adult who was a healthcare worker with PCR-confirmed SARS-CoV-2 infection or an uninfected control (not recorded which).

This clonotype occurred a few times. The CDR3 nucleotides read TGTGCCAGCAGCTTGAACAGGGAGATAGCCAAAAACATTCAGTACTTC. Protein sequence: CASSLNREIAKNIQYF. V and J are TRBV11-2 and TRBJ2-4; D may be TRBD1 (6 bases). The CDR3 covers 16 residues. Looked up from germline, CDR1 is SGHAT and CDR2 is FQNNGV. V lost 3 bases and J lost 0, with 12 bases in between.

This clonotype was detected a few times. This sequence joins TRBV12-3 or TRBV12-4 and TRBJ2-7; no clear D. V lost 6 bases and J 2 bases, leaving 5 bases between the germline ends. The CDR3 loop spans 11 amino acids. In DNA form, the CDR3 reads TGTGCCAGCAGCCGAACCTACGAGCAGTACTTC. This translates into CASSRTYEQYF.

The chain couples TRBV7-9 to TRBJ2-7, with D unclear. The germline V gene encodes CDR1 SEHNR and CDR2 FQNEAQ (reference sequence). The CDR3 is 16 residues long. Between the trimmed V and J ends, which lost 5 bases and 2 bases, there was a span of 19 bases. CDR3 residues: CASSPETLFNTYEQYF. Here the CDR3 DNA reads TGTGCCAGCAGCCCTGAGACTTTGTTTAACACCTACGAGCAGTACTTC. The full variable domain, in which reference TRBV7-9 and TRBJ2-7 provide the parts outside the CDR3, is DTGVSQNPRHKITKRGQNVTFRCDPISEHNRLYWYRQTLGQGPEFLTYFQNEAQLEKSRLLSDRFSAERPKGSFSTLEIQRTEQGDSAMYLCASSPETLFNTYEQYFGPGTRLTVT.

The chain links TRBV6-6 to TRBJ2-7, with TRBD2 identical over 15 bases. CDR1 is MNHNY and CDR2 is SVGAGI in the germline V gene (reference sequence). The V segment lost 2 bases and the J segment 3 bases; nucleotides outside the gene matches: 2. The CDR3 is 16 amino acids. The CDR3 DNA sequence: TGTGCCAGCAGTTACGAGGGACTAGCGGGGGGCTACGAGCAGTACTTC. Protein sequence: CASSYEGLAGGYEQYF.

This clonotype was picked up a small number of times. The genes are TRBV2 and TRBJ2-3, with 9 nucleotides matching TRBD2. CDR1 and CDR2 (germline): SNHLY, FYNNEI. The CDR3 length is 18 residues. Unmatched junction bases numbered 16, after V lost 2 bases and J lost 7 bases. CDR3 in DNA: TGTGCCAGCAGTGAAATGGGCCCGGGACTAGCCTATTTCTATACGCAGTATTTT. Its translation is CASSEMGPGLAYFYTQYF.

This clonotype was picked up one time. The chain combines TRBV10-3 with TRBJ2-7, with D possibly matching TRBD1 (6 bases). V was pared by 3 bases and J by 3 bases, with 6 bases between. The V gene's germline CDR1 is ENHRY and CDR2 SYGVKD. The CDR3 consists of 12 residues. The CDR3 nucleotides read TGTGCCATCAGTGAAGGGGGCTACGAGCAGTACTTC. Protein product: CAISEGGYEQYF.

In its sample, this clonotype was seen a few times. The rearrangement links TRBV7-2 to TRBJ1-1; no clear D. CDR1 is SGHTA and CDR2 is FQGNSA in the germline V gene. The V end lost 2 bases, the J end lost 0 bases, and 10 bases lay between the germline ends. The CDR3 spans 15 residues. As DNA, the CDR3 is TGTGCCAGCAGCTTAAATCCGGTATTGAACACTGAAGCTTTCTTT. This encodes CASSLNPVLNTEAFF.

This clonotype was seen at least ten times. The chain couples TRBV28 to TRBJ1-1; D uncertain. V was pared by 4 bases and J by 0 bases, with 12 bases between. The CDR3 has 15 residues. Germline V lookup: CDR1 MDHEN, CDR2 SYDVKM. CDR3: CASSSLEGLNTEAFF. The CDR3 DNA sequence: TGTGCCAGCAGTTCCCTGGAGGGCCTGAACACTGAAGCTTTCTTT.

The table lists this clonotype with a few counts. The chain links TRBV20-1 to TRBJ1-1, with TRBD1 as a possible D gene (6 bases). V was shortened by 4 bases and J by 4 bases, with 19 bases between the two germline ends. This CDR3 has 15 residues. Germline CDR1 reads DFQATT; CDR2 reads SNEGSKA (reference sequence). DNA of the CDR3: TGCAGTGCTATGCCCCCCCAAACAGGGAGCACTGAAGCTTTCTTT. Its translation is CSAMPPQTGSTEAFF.

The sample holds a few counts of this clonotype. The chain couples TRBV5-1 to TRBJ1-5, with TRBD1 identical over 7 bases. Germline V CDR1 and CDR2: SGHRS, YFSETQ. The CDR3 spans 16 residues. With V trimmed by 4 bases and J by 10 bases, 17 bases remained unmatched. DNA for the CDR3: TGCGCCAGCAGCCTAAGTACAGGGGCGGATCGGGGACCCCAGCATTTT. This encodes CASSLSTGADRGPQHF.

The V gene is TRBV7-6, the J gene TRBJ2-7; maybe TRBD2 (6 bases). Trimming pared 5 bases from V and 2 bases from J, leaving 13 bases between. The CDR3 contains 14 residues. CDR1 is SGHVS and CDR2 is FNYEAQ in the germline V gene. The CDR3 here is CASSGAGPAYEQYF. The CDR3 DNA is TGTGCCAGCAGCGGGGCGGGACCAGCCTACGAGCAGTACTTC.

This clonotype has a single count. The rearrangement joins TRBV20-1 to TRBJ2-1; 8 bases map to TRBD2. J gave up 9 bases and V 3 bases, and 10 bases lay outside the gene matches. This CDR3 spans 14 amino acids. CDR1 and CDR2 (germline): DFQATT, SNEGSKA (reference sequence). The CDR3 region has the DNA TGCAGTGCTAGCGGGAGGGCCACCTTCCTTGAGCAGTTCTTC. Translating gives CSASGRATFLEQFF.

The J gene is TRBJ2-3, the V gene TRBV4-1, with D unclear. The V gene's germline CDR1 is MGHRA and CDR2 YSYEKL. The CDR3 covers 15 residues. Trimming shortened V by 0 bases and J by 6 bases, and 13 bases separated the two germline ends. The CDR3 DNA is TGCGCCAGCAGCCAAGATGCACTCAAGCCGGATACGCAGTATTTT. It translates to CASSQDALKPDTQYF.

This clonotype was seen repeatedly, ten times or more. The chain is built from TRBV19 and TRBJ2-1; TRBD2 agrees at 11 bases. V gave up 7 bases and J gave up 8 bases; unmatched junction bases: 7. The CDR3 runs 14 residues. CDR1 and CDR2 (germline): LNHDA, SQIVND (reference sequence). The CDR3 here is CASKVAGGPDEQFF. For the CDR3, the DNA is TGTGCCAGTAAAGTAGCGGGAGGGCCCGATGAGCAGTTCTTC. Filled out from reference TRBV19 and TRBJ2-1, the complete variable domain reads DGGITQSPKYLFRKEGQNVTLSCEQNLNHDAMYWYRQDPGQGLRLIYYSQIVNDFQKGDIAEGYSVSREKKESFPLTVTSAQKNPTAFYLCASKVAGGPDEQFFGPGTRLTVL.

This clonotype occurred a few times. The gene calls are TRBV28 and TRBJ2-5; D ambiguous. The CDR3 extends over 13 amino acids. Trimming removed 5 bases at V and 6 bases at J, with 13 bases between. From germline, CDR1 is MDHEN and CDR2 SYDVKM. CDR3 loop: CASSNTLRKTQYF. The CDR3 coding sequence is TGTGCCAGCAGTAATACCCTGAGGAAGACCCAGTACTTC. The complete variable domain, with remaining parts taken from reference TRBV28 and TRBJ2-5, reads DVKVTQSSRYLVKRTGEKVFLECVQDMDHENMFWYRQDPGLGLRLIYFSYDVKMKEKGDIPEGYSVSREKKERFSLILESASTNQTSMYLCASSNTLRKTQYFGPGTRLLVL.

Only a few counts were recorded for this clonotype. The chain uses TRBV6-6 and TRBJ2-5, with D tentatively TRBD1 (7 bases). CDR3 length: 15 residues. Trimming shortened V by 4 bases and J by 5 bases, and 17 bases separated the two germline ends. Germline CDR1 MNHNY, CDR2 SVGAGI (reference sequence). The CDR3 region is CASSLRTGGLETQYF. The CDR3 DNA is TGTGCCAGCAGTTTGCGGACAGGAGGGTTGGAGACCCAGTACTTC.

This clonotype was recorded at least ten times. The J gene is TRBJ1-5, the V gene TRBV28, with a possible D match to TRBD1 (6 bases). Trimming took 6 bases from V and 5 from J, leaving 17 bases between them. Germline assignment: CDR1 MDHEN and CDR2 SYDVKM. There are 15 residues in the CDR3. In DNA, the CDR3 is TGTGCCAGCAGCCCGGGACACCGGGGGCATCAGCCCCAGCATTTT. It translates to CASSPGHRGHQPQHF.

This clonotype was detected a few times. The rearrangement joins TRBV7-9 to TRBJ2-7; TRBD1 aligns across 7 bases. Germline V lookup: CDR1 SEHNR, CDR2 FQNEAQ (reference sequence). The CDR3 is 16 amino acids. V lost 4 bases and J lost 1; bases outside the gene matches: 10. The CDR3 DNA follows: TGTGCCAGCAGCTCTAAACAGGGGCCGGCGTCCTACGAGCAGTACTTC. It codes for CASSSKQGPASYEQYF.

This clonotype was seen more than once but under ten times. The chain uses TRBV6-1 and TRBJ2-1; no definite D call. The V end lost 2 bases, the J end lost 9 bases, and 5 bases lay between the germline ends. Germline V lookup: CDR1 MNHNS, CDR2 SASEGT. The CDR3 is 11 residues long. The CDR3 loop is CASSEKSEQFF. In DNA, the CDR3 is TGTGCCAGCAGTGAAAAGAGTGAGCAGTTCTTC.

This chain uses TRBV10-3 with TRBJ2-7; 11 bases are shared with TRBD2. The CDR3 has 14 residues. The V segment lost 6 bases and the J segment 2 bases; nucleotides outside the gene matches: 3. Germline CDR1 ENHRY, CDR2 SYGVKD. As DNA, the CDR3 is TGTGCCATCAGCGGGACTAGCGGAACCTACGAGCAGTACTTC. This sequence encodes CAISGTSGTYEQYF.